These 19 T cell receptor beta chains originate from one sample sequenced in a study of blood T cell repertoires in COVID-19. Only in-frame clones appear in the TCRdb table, and some are missing; sequencing was by immunoSEQ multiplex PCR. The table includes about 390,000 clones, roughly 89% detected once. The sequenced sample consisted of PBMCs or T cells enriched from blood (not recorded which). The receptor set was obtained from a woman aged 45-59 years who had recovered from COVID-19.

V gene TRBV30 combines with J gene TRBJ2-3; 8 bases agree with TRBD2. J was trimmed by 3 bases and V by 3 bases; bases with no gene match: 8. This CDR3 contains 15 residues. Germline lookup yields CDR1 GTSNPN and CDR2 SVGIG (reference sequence). CDR3 sequence: CAWSIGGGRTDTQYF. CDR3 in DNA: TGTGCCTGGAGCATCGGGGGGGGGAGGACAGATACGCAGTATTTT.

The chain combines TRBV4-1 with TRBJ2-3, with 9 bases lining up with TRBD1. Germline V lookup: CDR1 MGHRA, CDR2 YSYEKL. Trimming removed 4 bases from V and 4 bases from J; junction bases left unmatched: 6. CDR3 length equals 15 residues. The DNA of the CDR3 is TGCGCCAGCAGCCTAGGACAGGGGAGTGCAGATACGCAGTATTTT. It codes for CASSLGQGSADTQYF.

V usage is TRBV6-6 and J usage is TRBJ1-4, with a weak D call TRBD1 (5 bases). This CDR3 has 15 residues. Germline V gene data show CDR1 as MNHNY and CDR2 as SVGAGI (reference sequence). V gave up 2 bases and J gave up 5 bases, with 12 bases separating them. The CDR3 region has the DNA TGTGCCAGCAGTTACGTCGGGCGACAGAATGAAAAACTGTTTTTT. This gives the protein CASSYVGRQNEKLFF.

The J gene is TRBJ1-6, the V gene TRBV27; 9 nucleotides agree with TRBD1. The V and J ends lost 6 bases and 9 bases, in that order; junction bases with no gene match: 9. The CDR3 is 15 residues long. Germline CDR1 reads MNHEY; CDR2 reads SMNVEV (reference sequence). The CDR3 sequence: CASSGSDRGSSPLHF. The CDR3 bases are TGTGCCAGCAGCGGCTCGGACAGGGGAAGTTCACCCCTCCACTTT.

The gene calls are TRBV15 and TRBJ1-4; the match to TRBD1 covers 8 bases. Looked up from germline, CDR1 is LNHNV and CDR2 is YYDKDF (reference sequence). Trimming took 1 base from V and 8 from J; bases not matched to a gene: 3. The CDR3 consists of 14 residues. The CDR3 nucleotides are TGTGCCACCAGCAGAGGGACAGGGCAAGAAAAACTGTTTTTT. Its protein product is CATSRGTGQEKLFF. Looking up the rest from reference TRBV15 and TRBJ1-4 gives the full variable domain: DAMVIQNPRYQVTQFGKPVTLSCSQTLNHNVMYWYQQKSSQAPKLLFHYYDKDFNNEADTPDNFQSRRPNTSFCFLDIRSPGLGDTAMYLCATSRGTGQEKLFFGSGTQLSVL.

This chain links TRBV20-1 with TRBJ1-1, with D unclear. V was shortened by 0 bases and J by 7 bases, with 6 bases between the two germline ends. In germline, CDR1 is DFQATT, CDR2 SNEGSKA (reference sequence). CDR3 length equals 11 residues. The CDR3 bases are TGCAGTGCTAGAGATGGCGGTGAAGCTTTCTTT. Its translation: CSARDGGEAFF.

The chain carries TRBV3-1 (or the pseudogene TRBV3-2) and TRBJ1-2, with D tentatively TRBD1 (6 bases). With 1 base removed from V and 3 bases from J, the gap between germline ends came to 12 bases. The CDR3 covers 15 residues. Germline V gives CDR1 LGHDT, CDR2 YNNKEL (reference sequence). The CDR3 loop reads CASSQGTEIYYGYTF. Written as DNA, the CDR3 is TGTGCCAGCAGCCAAGGGACAGAAATATACTATGGCTACACCTTC.

Only a few counts were recorded for this clone. J is TRBJ2-2 and V is TRBV4-2; D possibly corresponds to TRBD1 (6 bases). V was cut by 0 bases and J by 1 base, with 21 bases left in between. The CDR3 sequence is 20 residues long. From germline, CDR1 is LGHNA and CDR2 YNFKEQ. The CDR3 sequence: CASSQDPGTWGQQNTGELFF. The CDR3 DNA sequence: TGTGCCAGCAGCCAAGATCCCGGGACATGGGGACAACAGAACACCGGGGAGCTGTTTTTT.

The gene calls are TRBV6-2 or TRBV6-3 and TRBJ2-5; TRBD2 matches 11 bases. The CDR3 has 16 amino acids. The ends lost 4 bases at V and 4 bases at J; junction bases unmatched: 8. From germline, CDR1 is MNHEY and CDR2 SVGEGT. CDR3 protein: CASSLSGTSGLETQYF. The CDR3 DNA is TGTGCCAGCAGTTTATCCGGGACTAGCGGTTTAGAGACCCAGTACTTC.

On this clone itself: Other nucleotide sequences from this sample produce the same CDR3. The chain employs TRBV11-2 and TRBJ1-5, with D unresolved. This CDR3 has 12 amino acids. Looked up from germline, CDR1 is SGHAT and CDR2 is FQNNGV. Deletions cut 4 bases from V and 4 bases from J, with 5 bases between. In nucleotides, the CDR3 is TGTGCCAGCAGCTCCGGGAATCAGCCCCAGCATTTT. This translates into CASSSGNQPQHF. The full variable domain, completed using reference TRBV11-2 and TRBJ1-5, is EAGVAQSPRYKIIEKRQSVAFWCNPISGHATLYWYQQILGQGPKLLIQFQNNGVVDDSQLPKDRFSAERLKGVDSTLKIQPAKLEDSAVYLCASSSGNQPQHFGDGTRLSIL.

This sequence joins TRBV28 and TRBJ1-2; D is ambiguous. V was cut by 3 bases and J by 8 bases, with 16 bases left in between. The CDR3 is 14 residues long. Germline V gene lookup returns CDR1 MDHEN and CDR2 SYDVKM. For the CDR3, the DNA is TGTGCCAGCAGTTTGGCAGGCCTGGAGGGCGGCTACACCTTC. Translation gives CASSLAGLEGGYTF.

This clone was detected only once. The J gene is TRBJ1-1, the V gene TRBV5-1; D possibly corresponds to TRBD1 (5 bases). This CDR3 has 14 amino acids. Trimming removed 1 base from V and 7 bases from J, with 14 bases in between. The germline gives CDR1 SGHRS, CDR2 YFSETQ. This CDR3 is CASSLYQGPIEAFF. CDR3 nucleotide sequence: TGCGCCAGCAGCTTGTACCAGGGCCCCATTGAAGCTTTCTTT.

The chain combines TRBV2 with TRBJ1-4; the D gene is possibly TRBD1 (6 bases). V lost 7 bases and J 8 bases, leaving 20 bases between the germline ends. CDR3 size: 15 residues. CDR1 and CDR2 from the germline V gene are SNHLY and FYNNEI. The CDR3 sequence: CASNAQGPGSEKLFF. The CDR3 coding sequence is TGTGCCAGCAACGCCCAGGGGCCTGGCTCGGAAAAACTGTTTTTT.

The chain uses TRBV4-1 and TRBJ1-1, with a possible D match to TRBD1 (5 bases). The CDR3 length is 14 residues. CDR1 and CDR2 (germline): MGHRA, YSYEKL. Deletions cut 3 bases from V and 5 bases from J, with 13 bases between. The CDR3 DNA is TGCGCCAGCAGCCATATGAACCGGGGGACTGAAGCTTTCTTT. Translated, it gives CASSHMNRGTEAFF.

V usage is TRBV15 and J usage is TRBJ2-3; D gene uncertain. This CDR3 has 14 residues. Germline CDR1 reads LNHNV; CDR2 reads YYDKDF (reference sequence). The germline V and J ends were trimmed by 0 bases and 3 bases, with 7 bases remaining between them. The CDR3 protein is CATSRDQATDTQYF. CDR3 sequence (DNA): TGTGCCACCAGCAGAGACCAAGCAACAGATACGCAGTATTTT. Drawing the rest from reference TRBV15 and TRBJ2-3, the complete variable domain is DAMVIQNPRYQVTQFGKPVTLSCSQTLNHNVMYWYQQKSSQAPKLLFHYYDKDFNNEADTPDNFQSRRPNTSFCFLDIRSPGLGDTAMYLCATSRDQATDTQYFGPGTRLTVL.

The count of this clone is one. V is TRBV6-1 and J is TRBJ1-5, with 9 bases aligning to TRBD1. Trimming removed 2 bases from V and 3 bases from J; junction bases left unmatched: 5. Germline V gene lookup returns CDR1 MNHNS and CDR2 SASEGT. CDR3 size: 16 residues. This CDR3 reads CASSELDRGNNQPQHF. CDR3 in DNA: TGTGCCAGCAGTGAATTGGACAGGGGAAACAATCAGCCCCAGCATTTT.

This clone was counted once. V gene TRBV11-2 combines with J gene TRBJ2-1; 9 bases fit TRBD2. This CDR3 has 19 residues. V gave up 5 bases and J gave up 4 bases; unmatched junction bases: 18. CDR1 SGHAT and CDR2 FQNNGV come from the germline V gene. The CDR3 loop is CASSQPETSAGGRYNEQFF. The CDR3 DNA sequence: TGTGCCAGCAGCCAACCCGAGACGTCAGCGGGGGGACGATACAATGAGCAGTTCTTC.

The chain links TRBV5-6 to TRBJ1-2, with D possibly TRBD1 on 6 matching bases. This CDR3 is built from 15 residues. The germline gives CDR1 SGHDT, CDR2 YYEEEE. Trimming left V 4 bases short and J 4 bases short, with 17 bases between. The CDR3 protein is CASSLGTTRSYGYTF. The CDR3 DNA reads TGTGCCAGCAGCCTAGGGACAACTCGTTCCTATGGCTACACCTTC.

The rearrangement links TRBV4-1 to TRBJ2-3; 8 nucleotides line up with TRBD2. The junction had 5 bases not matched to a gene; V was cut back by 6 bases and J by 0 bases. The germline CDR1 and CDR2 sequences are MGHRA and YSYEKL. CDR3 length: 15 residues. The CDR3 region is CASRLSGVSTDTQYF. CDR3 DNA sequence: TGCGCCAGCAGGCTTAGCGGGGTCAGCACAGATACGCAGTATTTT.